The entry below gives a single T cell receptor (beta chain) sequence along with its context. Antigen specificity is unknown. This sample is drawn from a study of CD8 T cells in ankylosing spondylitis. Each CDR3 protein gets one entry after TCRdb re-called the 5' RACE reads with MiXCR. Among hundreds of thousands of distinct CDR3 sequences listed, 25% to 30% were seen once. Trimming shortened V by 6 bases and J by 0 bases, and 12 bases separated the two germline ends. The CDR3 is made up of 15 amino acids. CDR1 MNHNS and CDR2 SASEGT come from the germline V gene. Regarding the study as a whole: It appeared that ankylosing spondylitis blood was characterized by a TCR beta motif of several highly homologous variants.

What was sequenced was blood, either unsorted or a sorted T cell fraction (not recorded which). The sequence derives from a male donor with ankylosing spondylitis. The rearrangement joins TRBV6-1 to TRBJ2-1, with D perhaps TRBD2 (5 bases). The CDR3 loop reads CASSERQSSYNEQFF. The CDR3 coding sequence is TGTGCCAGCAGCGAGCGGCAATCCTCCTACAATGAGCAGTTCTTC.